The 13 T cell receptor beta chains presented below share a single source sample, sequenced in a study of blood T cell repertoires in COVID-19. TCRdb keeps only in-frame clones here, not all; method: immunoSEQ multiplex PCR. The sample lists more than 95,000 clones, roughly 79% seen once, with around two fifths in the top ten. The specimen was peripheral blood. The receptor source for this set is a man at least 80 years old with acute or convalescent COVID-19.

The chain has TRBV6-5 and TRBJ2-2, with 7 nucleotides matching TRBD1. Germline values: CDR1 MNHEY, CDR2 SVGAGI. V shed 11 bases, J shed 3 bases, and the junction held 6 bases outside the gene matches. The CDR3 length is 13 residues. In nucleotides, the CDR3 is TGTGCCTCGAGGACAGGCTACACCGGGGAGCTGTTTTTT. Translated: CASRTGYTGELFF.

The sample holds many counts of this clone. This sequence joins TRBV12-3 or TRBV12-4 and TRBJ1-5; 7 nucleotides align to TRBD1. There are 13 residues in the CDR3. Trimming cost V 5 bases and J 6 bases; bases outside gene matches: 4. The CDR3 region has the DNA TGTGCCAGCAGTACAGGGGAAGGTCAGCCCCAGCATTTT. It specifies CASSTGEGQPQHF.

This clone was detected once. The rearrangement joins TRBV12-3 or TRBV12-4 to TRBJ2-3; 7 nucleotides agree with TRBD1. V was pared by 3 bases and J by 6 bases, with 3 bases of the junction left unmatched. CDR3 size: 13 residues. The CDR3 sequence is CASSLRGGDTQYF. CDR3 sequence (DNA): TGTGCCAGCAGTTTGAGAGGGGGCGATACGCAGTATTTT.

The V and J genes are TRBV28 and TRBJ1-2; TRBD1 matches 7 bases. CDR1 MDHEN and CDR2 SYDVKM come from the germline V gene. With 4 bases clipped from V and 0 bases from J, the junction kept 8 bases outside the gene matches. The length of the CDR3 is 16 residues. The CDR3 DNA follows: TGTGCCAGCAGTTCCACCCCCGGGACAGCTAACTATGGCTACACCTTC. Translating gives CASSSTPGTANYGYTF.

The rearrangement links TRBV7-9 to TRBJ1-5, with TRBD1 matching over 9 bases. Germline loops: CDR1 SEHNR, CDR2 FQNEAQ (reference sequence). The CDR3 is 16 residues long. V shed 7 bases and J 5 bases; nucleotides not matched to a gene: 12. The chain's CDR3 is CASNQGQGEVDQPQHF. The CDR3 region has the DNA TGTGCCAGCAACCAGGGACAGGGAGAGGTGGATCAGCCCCAGCATTTT. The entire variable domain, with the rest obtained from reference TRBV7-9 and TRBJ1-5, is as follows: DTGVSQNPRHKITKRGQNVTFRCDPISEHNRLYWYRQTLGQGPEFLTYFQNEAQLEKSRLLSDRFSAERPKGSFSTLEIQRTEQGDSAMYLCASNQGQGEVDQPQHFGDGTRLSIL.

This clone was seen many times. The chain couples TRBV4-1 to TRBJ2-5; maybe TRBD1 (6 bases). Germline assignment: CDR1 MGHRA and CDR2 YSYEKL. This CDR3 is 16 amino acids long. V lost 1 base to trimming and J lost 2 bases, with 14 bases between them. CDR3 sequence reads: CASSQAAGTPQETQYF. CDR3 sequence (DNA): TGCGCCAGCAGCCAAGCGGCCGGGACACCGCAAGAGACCCAGTACTTC.

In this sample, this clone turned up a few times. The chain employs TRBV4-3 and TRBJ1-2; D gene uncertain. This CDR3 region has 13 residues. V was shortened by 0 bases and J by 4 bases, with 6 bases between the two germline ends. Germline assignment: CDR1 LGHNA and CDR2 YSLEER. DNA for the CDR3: TGCGCCAGCAGCCAAGATGACATCTATGGCTACACCTTC. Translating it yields CASSQDDIYGYTF.

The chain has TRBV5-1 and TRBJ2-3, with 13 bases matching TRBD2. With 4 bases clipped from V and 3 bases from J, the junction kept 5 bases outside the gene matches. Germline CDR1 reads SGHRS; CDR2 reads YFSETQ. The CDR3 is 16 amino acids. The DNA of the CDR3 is TGCGCCAGCAGCCATGGGACTAGCGGGAAAACAGATACGCAGTATTTT. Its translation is CASSHGTSGKTDTQYF.

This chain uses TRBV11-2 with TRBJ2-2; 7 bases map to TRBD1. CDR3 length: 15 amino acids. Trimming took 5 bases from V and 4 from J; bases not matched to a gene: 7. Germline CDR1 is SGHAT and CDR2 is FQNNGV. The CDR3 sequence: CASSPRQGSTGELFF. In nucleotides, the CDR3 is TGTGCCAGCAGCCCGAGACAGGGATCCACCGGGGAGCTGTTTTTT.

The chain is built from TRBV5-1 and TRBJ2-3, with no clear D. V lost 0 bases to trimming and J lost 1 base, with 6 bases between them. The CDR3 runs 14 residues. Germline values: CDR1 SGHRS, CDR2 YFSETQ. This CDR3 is CASSLDLGTDTQYF. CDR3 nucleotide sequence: TGCGCCAGCAGCTTGGACTTGGGCACAGATACGCAGTATTTT.

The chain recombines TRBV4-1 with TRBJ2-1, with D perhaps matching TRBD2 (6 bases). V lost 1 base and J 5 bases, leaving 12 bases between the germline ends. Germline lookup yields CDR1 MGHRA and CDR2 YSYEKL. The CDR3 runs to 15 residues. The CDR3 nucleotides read TGCGCCAGCAGCCAAGGACGCGGGACCAACAATGAGCAGTTCTTC. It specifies CASSQGRGTNNEQFF.

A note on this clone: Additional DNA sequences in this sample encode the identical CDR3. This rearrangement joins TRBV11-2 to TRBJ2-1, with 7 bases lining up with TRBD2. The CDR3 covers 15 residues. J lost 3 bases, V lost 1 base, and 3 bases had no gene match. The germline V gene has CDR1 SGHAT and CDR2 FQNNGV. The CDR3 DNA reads TGTGCCAGCAGCTTAGGACTAGCCGACTACAATGAGCAGTTCTTC. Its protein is CASSLGLADYNEQFF.

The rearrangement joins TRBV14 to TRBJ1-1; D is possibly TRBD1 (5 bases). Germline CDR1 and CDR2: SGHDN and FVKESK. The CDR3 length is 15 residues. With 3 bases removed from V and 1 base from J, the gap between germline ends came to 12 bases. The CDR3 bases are TGTGCCAGCAGCCAGGCCGTCGACAGGAACACTGAAGCTTTCTTT. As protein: CASSQAVDRNTEAFF. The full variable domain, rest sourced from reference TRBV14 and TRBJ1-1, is EAGVTQFPSHSVIEKGQTVTLRCDPISGHDNLYWYRRVMGKEIKFLLHFVKESKQDESGMPNNRFLAERTGGTYSTLKVQPAELEDSGVYFCASSQAVDRNTEAFFGQGTRLTVV.